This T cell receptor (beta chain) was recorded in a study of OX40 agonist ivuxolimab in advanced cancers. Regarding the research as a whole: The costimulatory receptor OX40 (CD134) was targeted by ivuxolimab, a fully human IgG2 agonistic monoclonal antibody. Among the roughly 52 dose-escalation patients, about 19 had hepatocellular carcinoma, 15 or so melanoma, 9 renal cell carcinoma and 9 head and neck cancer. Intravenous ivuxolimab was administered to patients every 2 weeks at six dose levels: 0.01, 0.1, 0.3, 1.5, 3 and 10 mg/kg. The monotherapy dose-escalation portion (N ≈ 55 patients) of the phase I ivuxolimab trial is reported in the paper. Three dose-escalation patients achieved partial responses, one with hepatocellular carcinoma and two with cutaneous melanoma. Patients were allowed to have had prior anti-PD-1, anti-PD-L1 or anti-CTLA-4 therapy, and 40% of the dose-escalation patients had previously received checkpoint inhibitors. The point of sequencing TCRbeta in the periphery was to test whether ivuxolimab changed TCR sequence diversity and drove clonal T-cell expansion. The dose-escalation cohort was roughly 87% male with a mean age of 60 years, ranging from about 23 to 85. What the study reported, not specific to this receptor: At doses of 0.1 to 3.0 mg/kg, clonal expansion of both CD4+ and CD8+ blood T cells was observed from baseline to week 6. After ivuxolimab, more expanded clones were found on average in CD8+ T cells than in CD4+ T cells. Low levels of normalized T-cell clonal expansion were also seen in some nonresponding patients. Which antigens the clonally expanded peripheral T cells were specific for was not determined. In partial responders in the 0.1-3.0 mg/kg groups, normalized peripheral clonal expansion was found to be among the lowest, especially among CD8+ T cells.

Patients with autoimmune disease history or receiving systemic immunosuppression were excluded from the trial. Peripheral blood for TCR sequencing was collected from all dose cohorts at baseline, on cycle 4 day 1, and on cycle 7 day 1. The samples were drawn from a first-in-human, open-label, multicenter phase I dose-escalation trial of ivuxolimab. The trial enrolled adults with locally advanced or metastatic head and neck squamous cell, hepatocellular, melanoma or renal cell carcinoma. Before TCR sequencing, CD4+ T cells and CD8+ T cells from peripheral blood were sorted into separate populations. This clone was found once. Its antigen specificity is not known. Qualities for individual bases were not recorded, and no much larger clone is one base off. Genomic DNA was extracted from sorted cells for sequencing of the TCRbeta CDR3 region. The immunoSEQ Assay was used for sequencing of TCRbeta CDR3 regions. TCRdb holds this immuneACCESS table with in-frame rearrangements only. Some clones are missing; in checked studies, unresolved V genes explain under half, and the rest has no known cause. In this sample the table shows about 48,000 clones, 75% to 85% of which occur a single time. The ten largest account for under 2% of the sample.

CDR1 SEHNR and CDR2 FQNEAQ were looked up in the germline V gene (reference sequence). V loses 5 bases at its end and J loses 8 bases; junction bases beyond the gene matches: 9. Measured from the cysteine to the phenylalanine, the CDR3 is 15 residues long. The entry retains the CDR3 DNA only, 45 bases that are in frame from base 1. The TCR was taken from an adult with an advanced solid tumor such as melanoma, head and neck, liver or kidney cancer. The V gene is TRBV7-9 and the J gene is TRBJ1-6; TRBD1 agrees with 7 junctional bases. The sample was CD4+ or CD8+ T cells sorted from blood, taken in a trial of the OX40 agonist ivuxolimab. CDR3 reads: CASSVGQEKHSPLHF. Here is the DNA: TGTGCCAGCAGCGTAGGACAGGAGAAGCATTCACCCCTCCACTTT.